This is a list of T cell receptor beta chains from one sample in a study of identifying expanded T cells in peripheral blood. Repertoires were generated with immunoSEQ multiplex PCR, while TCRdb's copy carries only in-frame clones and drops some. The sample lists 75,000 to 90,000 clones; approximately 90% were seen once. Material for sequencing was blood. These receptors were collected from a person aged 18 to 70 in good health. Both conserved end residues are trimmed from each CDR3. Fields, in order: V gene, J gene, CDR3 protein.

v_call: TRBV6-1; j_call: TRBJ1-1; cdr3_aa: ASSERGTGNTEAF
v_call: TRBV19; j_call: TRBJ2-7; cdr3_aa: ASSIAGGNYEQY
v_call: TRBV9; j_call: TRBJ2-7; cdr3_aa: ASSDRDGSYEQY
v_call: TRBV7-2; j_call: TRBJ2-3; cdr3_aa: ASSLATDTQY
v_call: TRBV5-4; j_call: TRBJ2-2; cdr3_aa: ASSLGVFGGRDTGELF
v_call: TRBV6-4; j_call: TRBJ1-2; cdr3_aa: ATRTEFPSNYGYT
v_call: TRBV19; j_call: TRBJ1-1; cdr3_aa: ASSRGRGSLGSTEAF
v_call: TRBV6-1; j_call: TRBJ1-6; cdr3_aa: ASRPTHSSLH
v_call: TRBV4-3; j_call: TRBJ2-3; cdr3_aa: ASSQDSLAGSDTQY
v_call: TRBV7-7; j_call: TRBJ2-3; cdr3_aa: ASSPGTGGKDTQY
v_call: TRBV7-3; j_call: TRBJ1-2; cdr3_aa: ASSLDSGSGGYT